One T cell receptor (beta chain) is described in this entry. Germline assignment: CDR1 SGDLS and CDR2 YYNGEE. V lost 3 bases, J lost 4 bases, and 14 bases lay in between. This CDR3 is 15 amino acids long. This sample is drawn from a study of cytomegalovirus exposure and HLA in healthy donors. Each of the donors was a healthy bone marrow donor. The primer mix had 60 Vbeta and 13 Jbeta primers. TCRdb's copy holds only in-frame clones and misses some; the assay was immunoSEQ multiplex PCR. The table includes 150,000 or so clones, around 79% detected once. Input material: PBMCs. The chain uses TRBV9 and TRBJ2-1; maybe TRBD2 (5 bases). The clonotype originates from a man aged 18 to 29 in good health and CMV-seronegative. In nucleotides, the CDR3 is TGTGCCAGCAGCGCACAAGAGGGATCATACAATGAGCAGTTCTTC. As protein: CASSAQEGSYNEQFF.